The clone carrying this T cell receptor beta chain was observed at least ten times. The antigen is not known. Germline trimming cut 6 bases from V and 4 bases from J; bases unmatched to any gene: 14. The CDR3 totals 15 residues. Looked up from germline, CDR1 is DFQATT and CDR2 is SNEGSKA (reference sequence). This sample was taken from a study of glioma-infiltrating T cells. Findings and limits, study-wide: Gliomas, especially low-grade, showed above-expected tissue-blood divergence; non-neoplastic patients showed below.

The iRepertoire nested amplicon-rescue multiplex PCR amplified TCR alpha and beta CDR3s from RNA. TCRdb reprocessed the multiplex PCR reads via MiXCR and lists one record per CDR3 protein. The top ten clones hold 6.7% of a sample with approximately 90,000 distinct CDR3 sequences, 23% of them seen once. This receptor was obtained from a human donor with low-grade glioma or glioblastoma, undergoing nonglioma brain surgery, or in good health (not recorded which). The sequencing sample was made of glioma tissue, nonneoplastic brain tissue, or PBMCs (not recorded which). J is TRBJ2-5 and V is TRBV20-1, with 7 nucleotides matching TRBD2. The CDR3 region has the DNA TGCAGTGCCATCCCGAGTATTGGCGGGGGAGAGACCCAGTACTTC. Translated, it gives CSAIPSIGGGETQYF.